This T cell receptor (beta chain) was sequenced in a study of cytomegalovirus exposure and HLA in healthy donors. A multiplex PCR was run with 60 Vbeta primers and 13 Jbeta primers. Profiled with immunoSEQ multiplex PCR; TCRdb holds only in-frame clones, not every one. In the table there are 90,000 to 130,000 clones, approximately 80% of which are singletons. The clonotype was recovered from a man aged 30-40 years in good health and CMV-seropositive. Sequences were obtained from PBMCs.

The CDR3 loop reads CASSQERLRVVDEQFF. CDR3 nucleotides: TGTGCCAGCAGCCAAGAGCGTCTCAGGGTGGTCGATGAGCAGTTCTTC. The J gene is TRBJ2-1, the V gene TRBV14; TRBD1 is a possible D gene (5 bases). V lost 0 bases and J 8 bases, leaving 17 bases between the germline ends. From germline, CDR1 is SGHDN and CDR2 FVKESK. CDR3 length: 16 amino acids.